One sample yielded the 25 T cell receptor beta chains listed below, sequenced in a study of OX40 agonist ivuxolimab in advanced cancers. Measured with immunoSEQ multiplex PCR; TCRdb has only the in-frame clones, and not every one. The sample holds fewer than 85,000 clones, about nine tenths seen once. The material was CD4+ or CD8+ T cells sorted from blood, obtained in a trial of the OX40 agonist ivuxolimab. All receptors come from an adult with an advanced solid tumor such as melanoma, head and neck, liver or kidney cancer.

The rearrangement joins TRBV6-5 to TRBJ1-1; D unresolved. In germline, CDR1 is MNHEY, CDR2 SVGAGI. V dropped 6 bases and J dropped 1 base, with 15 bases sitting between them. The CDR3 has 15 amino acids. CDR3 protein: CASRHLKAGNTEAFF. The CDR3 nucleotides are TGTGCCAGCAGGCACCTCAAGGCAGGGAACACTGAAGCTTTCTTT.

The chain uses TRBV15 and TRBJ1-2, with 9 nucleotides matching TRBD1. Per the germline V gene, CDR1 is LNHNV and CDR2 is YYDKDF (reference sequence). The CDR3 is made up of 15 amino acids. V gave up 0 bases and J gave up 2 bases; unmatched junction bases: 1. The CDR3 reads CATSRDDRGNYGYTF. Here the CDR3 DNA reads TGTGCCACCAGCAGAGATGACAGGGGGAACTATGGCTACACCTTC.

The chain is built from TRBV6-4 and TRBJ2-6; either TRBD1 or TRBD2 may supply D (5 bases each). V dropped 0 bases and J dropped 2 bases, with 5 bases sitting between them. The length of the CDR3 is 15 residues. The V gene's germline CDR1 is MRHNA and CDR2 SNTAGT. CDR3 nucleotide sequence: TGTGCCAGCAGTGACTCGGGGGCTGGGGCCAACGTCCTGACTTTC. Its translation: CASSDSGAGANVLTF.

The rearrangement links TRBV6-5 to TRBJ2-3, with TRBD2 matching over 7 bases. The CDR3 extends over 15 amino acids. Trimming at V came to 7 bases and at J to 6 bases, leaving 13 bases not matched to a gene. In germline, CDR1 is MNHEY, CDR2 SVGAGI. In DNA form, the CDR3 reads TGTGCCAGCAAGGAGGCGGGGGTCTCGCTCGATACGCAGTATTTT. Translated: CASKEAGVSLDTQYF.

CDR3 sequence: CASSWDRGDYGYTF. Here the CDR3 DNA reads TGTGCCAGCAGCTGGGACAGGGGTGACTATGGCTACACCTTC. This rearrangement joins TRBV5-6 to TRBJ1-2; 10 bases align to TRBD1. Germline CDR1 is SGHDT and CDR2 is YYEEEE. CDR3 length: 14 residues. V lost 3 bases and J lost 3; bases outside the gene matches: 2.

The J gene is TRBJ1-1, the V gene TRBV7-2, with 7 bases that match TRBD1. V was pared by 0 bases and J by 6 bases, with 10 bases of the junction left unmatched. CDR3 length equals 16 residues. Looked up from germline, CDR1 is SGHTA and CDR2 is FQGNSA. The CDR3 DNA sequence: TGTGCCAGCAGCTTAGCGTTGAGGGGGCGAGTCTCTGAAGCTTTCTTT. Amino acid sequence: CASSLALRGRVSEAFF.

This clone is large (0.1 to 1%) by share. The CDR3 protein is CASSVEDYPLNTEAFF. DNA for the CDR3: TGTGCCAGCAGCGTAGAGGATTACCCACTCAACACTGAAGCTTTCTTT. This chain uses TRBV9 with TRBJ1-1, with no clear D. This CDR3 region has 16 residues. In germline, CDR1 is SGDLS, CDR2 YYNGEE. Trimming cost V 0 bases and J 2 bases, with 14 bases left between them.

This clone has a handful of counts. This chain uses TRBV11-2 with TRBJ1-6; TRBD1 matches 7 bases. Per germline, CDR1 SGHAT and CDR2 FQNNGV. V lost 1 base and J lost 6; bases outside the gene matches: 3. This CDR3 has 15 amino acids. CDR3 amino acids: CASSLAQGGNSPLHF. CDR3 bases: TGTGCCAGCAGCTTAGCCCAGGGGGGTAATTCACCCCTCCACTTT.

The chain is built from TRBV10-2 and TRBJ2-7; 7 bases match TRBD1. The trim removed 3 bases at V and 3 bases at J, leaving 5 bases unmatched. There are 14 residues in the CDR3. CDR1 is WSHSY, CDR2 SAAADI, per germline. The CDR3 loop reads CASSEAGGYYEQYF. CDR3 DNA sequence: TGCGCCAGCAGTGAAGCAGGGGGATACTACGAGCAGTACTTC.

The gene calls are TRBV6-1 and TRBJ1-1, with 7 bases aligning to TRBD1. CDR3 size: 15 residues. J gave up 3 bases and V 5 bases, and 9 bases lay outside the gene matches. Germline CDR1 MNHNS, CDR2 SASEGT. The CDR3 loop reads CASSKRTGVDTEAFF. CDR3 in DNA: TGTGCCAGCAGTAAAAGGACAGGTGTGGACACTGAAGCTTTCTTT.

The chain uses TRBV4-2 and TRBJ2-1; D uncertain. Trimming took 4 bases from V and 6 from J, leaving 7 bases between them. The CDR3 covers 12 residues. CDR1 is LGHNA and CDR2 is YNFKEQ in the germline V gene. The CDR3 DNA sequence: TGTGCCAGCAGCCCCCTCTCCAATGAGCAGTTCTTC. Translation: CASSPLSNEQFF.

This chain links TRBV5-5 with TRBJ1-6, with TRBD1 as a possible D gene (5 bases). This CDR3 is 17 amino acids long. Trimming shortened V by 5 bases and J by 4 bases, and 19 bases separated the two germline ends. CDR1 and CDR2 from the germline V gene are SGHKS and YYEKEE (reference sequence). Here the CDR3 DNA reads TGTGCCAGCAGTTCAGCACCATTGGACATTTATAATTCACCCCTCCACTTT. Amino acids: CASSSAPLDIYNSPLHF.

The chain uses TRBV27 and TRBJ2-7, with 12 bases fitting TRBD1. In germline, CDR1 is MNHEY, CDR2 SMNVEV (reference sequence). This CDR3 spans 17 amino acids. The V gene end was trimmed by 5 bases and the J gene end by 7 bases; junction bases not matched to a gene: 15. The CDR3 sequence: CASSLEFPGQGAEEQYF. The CDR3 DNA reads as TGTGCCAGCAGTCTGGAATTCCCGGGACAGGGGGCGGAAGAGCAGTACTTC.

The rearrangement joins TRBV12-5 to TRBJ2-7; 9 bases fit TRBD2. Germline V lookup: CDR1 LGHNT, CDR2 FRNRAP. This CDR3 spans 15 amino acids. J gave up 4 bases and V 7 bases, and 11 bases lay outside the gene matches. The CDR3 DNA sequence: TGTGCTAGTGCTCTCTCCAGCGGGGGGATTTACGAGCAGTACTTC. It is translated as CASALSSGGIYEQYF.

The chain uses TRBV4-1 and TRBJ2-4; no definite D call. The CDR3 sequence is 13 residues long. Trimming removed 2 bases from V and 7 bases from J, with 9 bases in between. The germline V gene has CDR1 MGHRA and CDR2 YSYEKL. CDR3 loop: CASSQLVGNIQYF. The CDR3 region has the DNA TGCGCCAGCAGCCAACTCGTAGGGAACATTCAGTACTTC.

The chain combines TRBV7-9 with TRBJ2-2; D possibly matches TRBD1 or TRBD2 (5 bases each). V lost 2 bases to trimming and J lost 3 bases, with 7 bases between them. The CDR3 runs 14 residues. Germline values: CDR1 SEHNR, CDR2 FQNEAQ (reference sequence). The CDR3 coding sequence is TGTGCCAGCAGCTTAAGGGGAGACACCGGGGAGCTGTTTTTT. This gives the protein CASSLRGDTGELFF. Together with reference TRBV7-9 and TRBJ2-2, the CDR3 gives the full variable domain: DTGVSQNPRHKITKRGQNVTFRCDPISEHNRLYWYRQTLGQGPEFLTYFQNEAQLEKSRLLSDRFSAERPKGSFSTLEIQRTEQGDSAMYLCASSLRGDTGELFFGEGSRLTVL.

This chain joins TRBV11-2 and TRBJ2-2; D is unclear. CDR3 length: 17 amino acids. The germline CDR1 and CDR2 sequences are SGHAT and FQNNGV. V was cut by 1 base and J by 7 bases, with 19 bases left in between. This chain's CDR3 is CASSLVGRPTTDGELFF. DNA for the CDR3: TGTGCCAGCAGCTTAGTTGGCCGACCCACGACGGACGGGGAGCTGTTTTTT. The full variable domain, rest sourced from reference TRBV11-2 and TRBJ2-2, is EAGVAQSPRYKIIEKRQSVAFWCNPISGHATLYWYQQILGQGPKLLIQFQNNGVVDDSQLPKDRFSAERLKGVDSTLKIQPAKLEDSAVYLCASSLVGRPTTDGELFFGEGSRLTVL.

The V call is TRBV30, the J call TRBJ2-1, with a weak D call TRBD2 (6 bases). Germline CDR1 reads GTSNPN; CDR2 reads SVGIG (reference sequence). With 0 bases removed from V and 6 bases from J, the gap between germline ends came to 9 bases. The CDR3 sequence is 13 residues long. CDR3: CAWSVDGGNEQFF. The CDR3 DNA follows: TGTGCCTGGAGTGTAGACGGGGGCAATGAGCAGTTCTTC.

This clone was detected once. The chain recombines TRBV9 with TRBJ1-1; tentatively, D is TRBD1 (5 bases). Germline CDR1 is SGDLS and CDR2 is YYNGEE. The CDR3 is made up of 16 amino acids. V lost 0 bases and J 2 bases, leaving 14 bases between the germline ends. The CDR3 region is CASSVVRGEGNTEAFF. CDR3 bases: TGTGCCAGCAGCGTAGTAAGGGGAGAGGGTAACACTGAAGCTTTCTTT.

V gene TRBV4-3 combines with J gene TRBJ1-1; tentative D call: TRBD1 (5 bases). The CDR3 length is 14 residues. The germline gives CDR1 LGHNA, CDR2 YSLEER. Trimming stripped 3 bases from V and 4 bases from J, with 12 bases between. The CDR3 nucleotides are TGCGCCAGCAGCCATGCGGTCGGGGGCACTGAAGCTTTCTTT. It specifies CASSHAVGGTEAFF.

The chain employs TRBV6-9 and TRBJ2-7, with D possibly TRBD1 on 6 matching bases. Germline V gene data show CDR1 as MNHGY and CDR2 as SVAAGI. CDR3 length: 15 amino acids. V lost 5 bases to trimming and J lost 4 bases, with 18 bases between them. The CDR3, as DNA: TGTGCCAGCAGTACCGCACTAGGGGGATCTTACGAGCAGTACTTC. Translating it yields CASSTALGGSYEQYF.

Remarks on this clone: At one end, the junction sequence differs from germline, possibly due to a read error. The CDR3 is CASSQTPGAGTKEF. In nucleotides, the CDR3 is TGTGCCAGCAGCCAGACCCCCGGGGCCGGGACTAAGGAGTTT. The V call is TRBV4-2, the J call TRBJ1-6; D possibly corresponds to TRBD1 (5 bases). The CDR3 consists of 14 residues. Germline loops: CDR1 LGHNA, CDR2 YNFKEQ.

This chain joins TRBV13 and TRBJ2-1; no clear D gene. V lost 2 bases, J lost 5 bases, and 7 bases lay in between. The CDR3 sequence is 13 residues long. Germline V gene data show CDR1 as PRHDT and CDR2 as FYEKMQ (reference sequence). This chain's CDR3 is CASSLLAHNEQFF. The DNA for the CDR3 is TGTGCCAGCAGCTTATTGGCTCACAATGAGCAGTTCTTC.

The CDR3 sequence: CAWMGRGNYGYTF. The CDR3 DNA sequence: TGTGCCTGGATGGGCAGGGGGAACTATGGCTACACCTTC. The chain employs TRBV30 and TRBJ1-2; 7 bases align to TRBD1. With V trimmed by 4 bases and J by 2 bases, 4 bases remained unmatched. Per germline, CDR1 GTSNPN and CDR2 SVGIG (reference sequence). The CDR3 has 13 amino acids.

For the CDR3, the DNA is TGTGCCAGCAGCCTTTCACGGTCTGAGCAGTTCTTC. Amino acid sequence: CASSLSRSEQFF. The chain has TRBV11-3 and TRBJ2-1; D uncertain. The V gene lost 5 bases and the J gene lost 9 bases, with 11 bases spanning the gap. The CDR3 consists of 12 residues. Germline CDR1 and CDR2: SGHNT and YENEEA.